This T cell receptor (beta chain) was obtained from a study of Graves' ophthalmopathy and Graves' hyperthyroidism. Whole-study context: Before any treatment was given, at initial diagnosis, peripheral blood was collected.

Exclusion covered patients with other autoimmune diseases or uncontrolled infections (as well as pregnancy or lactation). TCR beta CDR3 regions were amplified from RNA transcripts. The first round was an RT-PCR with HTBI primers, and the second round was a multiplex PCR. TCRdb itself ran the multiplex PCR reads through MiXCR, one entry per CDR3 protein. The sample consists of roughly 350,000 distinct CDR3 sequences, about a sixth of them appearing once. The TCR comes from an adult woman with stable Graves' hyperthyroidism. Sequenced: peripheral blood.

The CDR3 DNA reads TGTGCCAGCACCTATATGGGGAAGTGGGAGTACACTGAAGCTTTCTTT. Translating it yields CASTYMGKWEYTEAFF. This chain joins TRBV7-3 and TRBJ1-1; D remains unclear. CDR3 length equals 16 residues. Germline V gene sequence: CDR1 SGHTA, CDR2 FQGTGA. V was pared by 7 bases and J by 3 bases, with 21 bases between.